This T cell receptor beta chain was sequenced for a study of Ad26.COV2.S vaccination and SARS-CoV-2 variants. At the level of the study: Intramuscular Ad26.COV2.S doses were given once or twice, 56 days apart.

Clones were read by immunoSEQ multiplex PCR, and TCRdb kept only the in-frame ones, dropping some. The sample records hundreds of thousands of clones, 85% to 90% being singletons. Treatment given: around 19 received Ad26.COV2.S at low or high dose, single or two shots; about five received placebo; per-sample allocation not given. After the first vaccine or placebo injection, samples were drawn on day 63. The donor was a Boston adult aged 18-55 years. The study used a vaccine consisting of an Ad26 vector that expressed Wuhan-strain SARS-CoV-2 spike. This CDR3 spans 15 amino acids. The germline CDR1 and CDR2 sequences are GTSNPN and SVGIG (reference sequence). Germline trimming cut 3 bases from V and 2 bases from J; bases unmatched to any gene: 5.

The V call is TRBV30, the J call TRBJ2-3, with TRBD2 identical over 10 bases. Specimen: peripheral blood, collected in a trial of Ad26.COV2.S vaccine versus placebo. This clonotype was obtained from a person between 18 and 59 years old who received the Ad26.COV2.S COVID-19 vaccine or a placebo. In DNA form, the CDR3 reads TGTGCCTGGAGAGGGGGACTAGCGTACACAGATACGCAGTATTTT. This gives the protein CAWRGGLAYTDTQYF.